This T cell receptor (beta chain) is from a study of OX40 agonist ivuxolimab in advanced cancers. Study in general: Among those enrolled, mean age was around 60 years (range about 23 to 85) and 75% to 85% were male. One patient with hepatocellular carcinoma and two with cutaneous melanoma, three in all, had partial responses.

V was pared by 5 bases and J by 0 bases, with 6 bases of the junction left unmatched. The CDR3 contains 15 residues. Germline CDR1 SGHTA, CDR2 FQGNSA. Some clones are missing from TCRdb's copy, which holds only in-frame ones; the method was immunoSEQ multiplex PCR. The sample comprises tens of thousands of clones, approximately 80% of which are singletons, and 1.4% to 1.5% rests with the top ten. Sequencing used CD4+ or CD8+ T cells sorted from blood, obtained in a trial of the OX40 agonist ivuxolimab. The TCR was taken from an adult with an advanced solid tumor such as melanoma, head and neck, liver or kidney cancer. This sequence joins TRBV7-2 and TRBJ2-5; 7 bases match TRBD1. The CDR3 region has the DNA TGTGCCAGCAGCCCGGGGACAGCGAACCAAGAGACCCAGTACTTC. Residues: CASSPGTANQETQYF.